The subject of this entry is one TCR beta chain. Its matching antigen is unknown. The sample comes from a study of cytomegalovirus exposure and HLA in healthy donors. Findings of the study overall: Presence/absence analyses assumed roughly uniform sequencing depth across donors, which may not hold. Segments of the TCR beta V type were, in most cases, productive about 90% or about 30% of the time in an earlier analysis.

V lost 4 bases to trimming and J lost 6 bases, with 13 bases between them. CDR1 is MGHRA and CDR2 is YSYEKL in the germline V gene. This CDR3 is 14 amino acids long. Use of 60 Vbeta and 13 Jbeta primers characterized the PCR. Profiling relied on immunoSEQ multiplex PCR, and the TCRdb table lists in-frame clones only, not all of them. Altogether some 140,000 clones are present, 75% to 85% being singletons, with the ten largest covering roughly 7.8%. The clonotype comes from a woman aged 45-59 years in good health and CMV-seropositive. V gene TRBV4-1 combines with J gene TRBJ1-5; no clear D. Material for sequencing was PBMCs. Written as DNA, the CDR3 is TGCGCCAGCAGCCTTCTGGGAGCGGTTCAGCCCCAGCATTTT. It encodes CASSLLGAVQPQHF.